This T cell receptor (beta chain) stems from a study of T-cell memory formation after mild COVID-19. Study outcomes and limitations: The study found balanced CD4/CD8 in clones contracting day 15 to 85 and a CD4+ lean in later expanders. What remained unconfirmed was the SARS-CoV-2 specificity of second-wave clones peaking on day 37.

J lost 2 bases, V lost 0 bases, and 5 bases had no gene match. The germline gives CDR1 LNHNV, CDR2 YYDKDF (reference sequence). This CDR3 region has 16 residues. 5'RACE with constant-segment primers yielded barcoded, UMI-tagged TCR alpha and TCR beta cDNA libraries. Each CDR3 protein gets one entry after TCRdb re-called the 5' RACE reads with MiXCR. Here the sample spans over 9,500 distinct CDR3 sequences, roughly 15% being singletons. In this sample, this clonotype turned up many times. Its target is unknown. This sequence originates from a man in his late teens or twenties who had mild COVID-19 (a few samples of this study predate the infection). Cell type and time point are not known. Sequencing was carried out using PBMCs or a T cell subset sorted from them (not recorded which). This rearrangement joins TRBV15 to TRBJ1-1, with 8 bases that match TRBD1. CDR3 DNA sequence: TGTGCCACCAGCAGAGAGGGGACAGGAGGAAACACTGAAGCTTTCTTT. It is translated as CATSREGTGGNTEAFF.